This T cell receptor beta chain was documented in a study of T-cell memory formation after mild COVID-19. At the level of the study: For the most part, TCR clusters were specific to one donor. The study, taken as a whole, reports: That cross-reactive memory joined was suggested by some responding clones appearing in pre-infection memory. Clones that contracted clustered mainly in CM and EM if CD4+ and in EMRA if CD8+.

A note on this clonotype: Its target is unknown.

This CDR3 spans 15 amino acids. V trimming: 2 bases; J trimming: 5 bases; junction bases outside the gene matches: 4. Germline CDR1 is SGHTA and CDR2 is FQGTGA. Using constant-segment primers, 5'RACE produced TCR alpha and TCR beta cDNA libraries carrying sample barcodes and UMIs. TCRdb used MiXCR to reprocess the 5' RACE reads, holding one entry per CDR3 protein. The table includes 350,000 or so distinct CDR3 sequences, 13% detected once. The sequenced sample was PBMCs or a T cell subset sorted from them (not recorded which). The rearrangement links TRBV7-3 to TRBJ2-2; TRBD2 matches at 8 bases. The sequence derives from a man younger than 35 who had mild COVID-19 (a few samples of this study predate the infection). Cell type and time point are not known. CDR3 amino acids: CASSLDGTSTGELFF. CDR3 in DNA: TGTGCCAGCAGCTTAGATGGGACTAGTACCGGGGAGCTGTTTTTT.